One T cell receptor (beta chain) is described in this entry. This clonotype was observed a few times. No cognate antigen has been identified for it. The record has no base qualities; no much larger clone is one base away. The study was a case-control design nested within a healthcare worker cohort in London, UK, with weekly nasopharyngeal swab PCR tests and blood sampling. Between 23 and 31 March 2020, the week of the UK lockdown, healthcare workers were enrolled and then followed up weekly for as long as 16 weeks. The data stem from a study of early T cells in non-severe SARS-CoV-2 infection (dated by TCRdb to about 2021). Regarding the complete study: TCR sequencing used bulk RNA from unsorted whole blood, so alpha and beta chains could not be paired. Points the paper makes about the study in general: VDJdb matching was skewed toward anti-spike CD8 responses and likely underestimated virus-specific expansions by missing private and CD4 specificities.

From a lookup of the germline V gene (reference sequence), CDR1 and CDR2 are DFQATT and SNEGSKA. The CDR3 has 11 amino acids, counting the end cysteine and phenylalanine. The DNA shown is the 33-base CDR3, in frame from base 1. Relative to germline, V is 3 bases shorter and J is 5 bases shorter, with 6 bases between their ends. Library creation used 5' RACE. TCRdb records NextSeq 500 as the sequencer. Unique molecular identifiers were attached to individual cDNA molecules in the TCR library protocol so that sequencing error and PCR bias could be corrected. TCR alpha and beta chains were both sequenced, and the abundances of alpha and beta sequences in each sample were closely correlated with each other. Processing in the source paper ran as follows. V gene, J gene and CDR3 annotation of TCR sequences was performed with Decombinator V4. TCRs were defined as expanded if a significant change between any two time points was detected under a Poisson model with p below 0.0001. Abundances of TCRs were expressed as counts per million after normalisation to the total number of TCRs sequenced in each sample. MAIT TCRs were defined by TRAV1-2 paired with TRAJ12, TRAJ20 or TRAJ33, and iNKT TCRs by TRAV10 paired with TRAJ18. VDJdb, accessed 1 November 2021, was searched for CMV, EBV and SARS-CoV-2 annotated TCRs, with TCRs annotated for multiple antigens excluded. Using fastp at Q25 and MiXCR, TCRdb reprocessed the public reads and kept productive beta chains. Every distinct CDR3 protein forms one entry, paired with its most common genes and DNA. The V and J calls were not made by the authors but by TCRdb's processing. The sample includes about 83,000 distinct CDR3 sequences, with 10% to 15% observed a single time. Over 6% of the sample goes to the ten largest clones.

The TCR comes from an adult who was a healthcare worker with PCR-confirmed SARS-CoV-2 infection or an uninfected control (not recorded which). The rearrangement combines TRBV20-1 with TRBJ2-3; a confident D gene designation cannot be given. Sequenced input: whole blood. The CDR3: CSASGLDTQYF. At the DNA level, the sequence is TGCAGTGCTAGCGGGTTAGATACGCAGTATTTT.